These T cell receptor beta chains were read from a single sample in a study of T cell repertoires in cytomegalovirus infection. TCRdb independently ran MiXCR on the reads; one entry per CDR3 protein. The data contain approximately 770,000 distinct CDR3 sequences, 25% to 30% of them singletons. Which antigens these TCRs recognize remains unknown. Sequencing was performed on cultured CD8+ T cells from PBMCs, taken from culture after CMV antigen stimulation. All receptors derive from a human donor in good health (CMV status not recorded). Some clones in this sample may be carry-over from other donors' samples. Both conserved end residues are part of each CDR3. D genes are given only for firm matches. Clone size is given for some rows only: seen once, a few or many times, or a class if the clone is expanded.

J: TRBJ2-5; D: TRBD2; length: 15; V: TRBV6-6; size: NA; CDR3: CASSLGLATKETQYF; DNA: TGTGCCAGCAGCCTCGGACTAGCGACGAAAGAGACCCAGTACTTC
J: TRBJ2-2; D: NA; length: 18; V: TRBV5-1; size: NA; CDR3: CASSLAGEAQLNTGELFF; DNA: TGCGCCAGCAGCTTGGCCGGGGAAGCACAGCTCAACACCGGGGAGCTGTTTTTT
J: TRBJ2-6; D: NA; length: 16; V: TRBV9; size: NA; CDR3: CASTPRGAPGANVLTF; DNA: TGTGCCAGCACCCCCCGGGGAGCACCTGGGGCCAACGTCCTGACTTTC
J: TRBJ2-5; D: NA; length: 15; V: TRBV7-2; size: many; CDR3: CASSFQRVSGETQYF; DNA: TGTGCCAGCAGCTTTCAAAGGGTTAGCGGAGAGACCCAGTACTTC
J: TRBJ2-5; D: NA; length: 15; V: TRBV11-2; size: NA; CDR3: CASSFRGDAWETQYF; DNA: TGTGCCAGCAGCTTTAGGGGGGATGCTTGGGAGACCCAGTACTTC
J: TRBJ2-1; D: NA; length: 13; V: TRBV11-2; size: many; CDR3: CASSLVGVGEQFF; DNA: TGTGCCAGCAGCTTAGTCGGGGTAGGTGAGCAGTTCTTC
J: TRBJ2-1; D: NA; length: 11; V: TRBV7-9; size: few; CDR3: CASSQGQWEFF; DNA: TGTGCCAGCAGCCAAGGACAATGGGAGTTCTTC
J: TRBJ2-7; D: NA; length: 13; V: TRBV6-2/TRBV6-3; size: NA; CDR3: CASSYSITYEQYF; DNA: TGTGCCAGCAGTTACTCCATTACCTACGAGCAGTACTTC
J: TRBJ2-7; D: NA; length: 13; V: TRBV27; size: NA; CDR3: CASSFGDGYEQYF; DNA: TGTGCCAGCAGTTTCGGCGACGGCTACGAGCAGTACTTC
J: TRBJ2-1; D: NA; length: 11; V: TRBV24-1; size: NA; CDR3: CATSAGNEQFF; DNA: TGTGCCACCAGTGCGGGCAATGAGCAGTTCTTC
J: TRBJ1-6; D: NA; length: 16; V: TRBV6-1; size: NA; CDR3: CASSFNAGLYNSPLHF; DNA: TGTGCCAGCAGCTTTAATGCGGGCCTCTATAATTCACCCCTCCACTTT
J: TRBJ2-1; D: TRBD2; length: 14; V: TRBV27; size: many; CDR3: CASRLAGEYNEQFF; DNA: TGTGCCAGCCGTCTAGCGGGGGAATACAATGAGCAGTTCTTC
J: TRBJ1-4; D: NA; length: 16; V: TRBV7-2; size: many; CDR3: CASSLFGGATNEKLFF; DNA: TGTGCCAGCAGCTTATTCGGGGGCGCAACTAATGAAAAACTGTTTTTT
J: TRBJ1-6; D: NA; length: 16; V: TRBV4-1; size: NA; CDR3: CASSQDKDSYNSPLHF; DNA: TGCGCCAGCAGCCAAGACAAAGACTCCTATAATTCACCCCTCCACTTT
J: TRBJ1-4; D: TRBD1; length: 18; V: TRBV7-8; size: many; CDR3: CASSLREAGRDRGEKLFF; DNA: TGTGCCAGCAGCTTAAGGGAAGCAGGTCGGGACAGGGGTGAAAAACTGTTTTTT